The next 15 T cell receptor beta chains were all read from a single sample in a study of cytomegalovirus exposure and HLA in healthy donors. Researchers ran the PCR with 60 Vbeta and 13 Jbeta primers. Assay: immunoSEQ multiplex PCR; the TCRdb copy retains only in-frame clones and omits some. The table records around 150,000 clones, roughly 72% of them present only once. The sequenced sample consisted of PBMCs. Receptors originate from a man aged 35-49 years in good health and CMV-seronegative.

A few counts support this clone. CDR3 protein: CASSPDRGDEKLFF. DNA of the CDR3: TGTGCCAGCAGCCCAGACAGGGGTGATGAAAAACTGTTTTTT. The chain is built from TRBV5-6 and TRBJ1-4; the match to TRBD1 covers 8 bases. The length of the CDR3 is 14 residues. CDR1 and CDR2 from the germline V gene are SGHDT and YYEEEE. Trimming took 4 bases from V and 6 from J; bases not matched to a gene: 5.

CDR3 sequence reads: CASSFRLAGDSYEQYF. The CDR3 DNA sequence: TGTGCCAGTAGTTTTCGACTAGCGGGGGACTCCTACGAGCAGTACTTC. The J gene is TRBJ2-7, the V gene TRBV19, with 12 bases that match TRBD2. V was clipped by 5 bases and J by 0 bases; unmatched bases: 5. This CDR3 is built from 16 residues. The germline V gene encodes CDR1 LNHDA and CDR2 SQIVND (reference sequence). The full variable domain, its missing parts supplied by reference TRBV19 and TRBJ2-7, is DGGITQSPKYLFRKEGQNVTLSCEQNLNHDAMYWYRQDPGQGLRLIYYSQIVNDFQKGDIAEGYSVSREKKESFPLTVTSAQKNPTAFYLCASSFRLAGDSYEQYFGPGTRLTVT.

The CDR3 sequence: CASTQGGPPSSTDTQYF. The DNA for the CDR3 is TGTGCCAGCACCCAGGGGGGACCCCCATCCAGCACAGATACGCAGTATTTT. The chain carries TRBV5-4 and TRBJ2-3, with D possibly TRBD1 on 7 matching bases. Germline V gives CDR1 SGHNT, CDR2 YYREEE (reference sequence). The V gene lost 6 bases and the J gene lost 0 bases, with 20 bases spanning the gap. This CDR3 region has 17 residues.

The chain joins TRBV7-9 to TRBJ2-7; TRBD1 matches 7 bases. The CDR3 totals 14 residues. The ends lost 4 bases at V and 3 bases at J; junction bases unmatched: 6. Per the germline V gene, CDR1 is SEHNR and CDR2 is FQNEAQ (reference sequence). The CDR3 nucleotides read TGTGCCAGCAGCTCAGACAGGGTGGGCTACGAGCAGTACTTC. Protein sequence: CASSSDRVGYEQYF.

The gene calls are TRBV7-2 and TRBJ1-5; D ambiguous. Germline CDR1 SGHTA, CDR2 FQGNSA. V was clipped by 1 base and J by 0 bases, with 7 bases between them. The length of the CDR3 is 15 residues. This chain's CDR3 is CASSLEAYSNQPQHF. CDR3 bases: TGTGCCAGCAGCTTAGAAGCCTATAGCAATCAGCCCCAGCATTTT.

DNA for the CDR3: TGTGCCAGCAGCCAAGGGCAGGGGTTCGGCACTGAAGCTTTCTTT. It is translated as CASSQGQGFGTEAFF. The chain is built from TRBV14 and TRBJ1-1; D perhaps matches TRBD1 (6 bases). The germline V and J ends were trimmed by 1 base and 4 bases, with 13 bases remaining between them. The CDR3 sequence is 15 residues long. Germline V lookup: CDR1 SGHDN, CDR2 FVKESK.

In this sample, this clone turned up a few times. The chain couples TRBV4-2 to TRBJ2-7; D possibly corresponds to TRBD1 (5 bases). Deletions cut 0 bases from V and 5 bases from J, with 14 bases between. The CDR3 is 15 amino acids. Germline values: CDR1 LGHNA, CDR2 YNFKEQ. CDR3 region: CASSQEAYRRDEQYF. For the CDR3, the DNA is TGTGCCAGCAGCCAAGAGGCCTACCGCAGGGACGAGCAGTACTTC.

The V call is TRBV7-3, the J call TRBJ2-3; 10 nucleotides match TRBD2. This CDR3 contains 16 residues. CDR1 and CDR2 from the germline V gene are SGHTA and FQGTGA. V shed 9 bases, J shed 5 bases, and the junction held 14 bases outside the gene matches. This CDR3 reads CASEGGSGGPGDTQYF. The CDR3 bases are TGTGCCAGTGAAGGGGGTAGCGGGGGGCCTGGAGATACGCAGTATTTT.

CDR3 region: CASSLDSPSGGLYNEQFF. The CDR3 DNA reads as TGTGCCAGCAGCTTAGATAGTCCTAGCGGGGGCCTCTACAATGAGCAGTTCTTC. The chain uses TRBV11-2 and TRBJ2-1; 10 nucleotides match TRBD2. Germline values: CDR1 SGHAT, CDR2 FQNNGV. CDR3 length: 18 amino acids. With V trimmed by 0 bases and J by 3 bases, 8 bases remained unmatched. Looking up the rest from reference TRBV11-2 and TRBJ2-1 gives the full variable domain: EAGVAQSPRYKIIEKRQSVAFWCNPISGHATLYWYQQILGQGPKLLIQFQNNGVVDDSQLPKDRFSAERLKGVDSTLKIQPAKLEDSAVYLCASSLDSPSGGLYNEQFFGPGTRLTVL.

This clone was detected only a few times. This rearrangement joins TRBV15 to TRBJ2-7, with 9 bases lining up with TRBD2. The CDR3 extends over 18 amino acids. V was pared by 3 bases and J by 2 bases, with 14 bases of the junction left unmatched. Germline V CDR1 and CDR2: LNHNV, YYDKDF (reference sequence). CDR3 nucleotide sequence: TGTGCCACCAGCAGGGATGGGGGTACTAGCGGGTACACCTACGAGCAGTACTTC. Its translation is CATSRDGGTSGYTYEQYF.

The chain links TRBV19 to TRBJ2-2; maybe TRBD2 (6 bases). This CDR3 is built from 15 residues. V was shortened by 4 bases and J by 1 base, with 10 bases between the two germline ends. Germline CDR1 LNHDA, CDR2 SQIVND (reference sequence). The CDR3: CASSSGAENTGELFF. The CDR3 bases are TGTGCCAGTAGTAGCGGGGCTGAGAACACCGGGGAGCTGTTTTTT.

To note about this clone: A read error may account for a junction end that differs from germline. The J gene is TRBJ2-2, the V gene TRBV7-9; no definite D call. In germline, CDR1 is SEHNR, CDR2 FQNEAQ (reference sequence). The CDR3 runs 17 residues. The chain's CDR3 is CSSSFLEVVPVAGELFF. As DNA, the CDR3 is TGTTCCAGCAGCTTCTTAGAGGTAGTCCCAGTGGCCGGGGAGCTGTTTTTT.

In the case of this clone: The DNA is omitted, as the CDR3 cannot be located on it reliably, and the CDR3 follows TCRdb's listing. The chain carries TRBV19 and TRBJ1-5. The CDR3 sequence runs 14 residues, both termini included. Germline CDR1 reads LNHDA; CDR2 reads SQIVND (reference sequence). This CDR3 reads CASTSGGFRQPQHF.

The rearrangement uses TRBV7-8 and TRBJ2-2; TRBD2 agrees at 11 bases. V lost 0 bases, J lost 2 bases, and 8 bases stayed unmatched. The CDR3 runs 19 residues. Germline CDR1 and CDR2: SGHVS and FQNEAQ. This chain's CDR3 is CASSLAGLAGGDNTGELFF. The CDR3 DNA follows: TGTGCCAGCAGCTTAGCGGGTCTAGCGGGAGGAGATAACACCGGGGAGCTGTTTTTT.

The V and J genes are TRBV2 and TRBJ2-1; 11 bases are a match to TRBD2. The V and J ends lost 6 bases and 3 bases, in that order; junction bases with no gene match: 7. Germline CDR1 reads SNHLY; CDR2 reads FYNNEI. The CDR3 is made up of 16 amino acids. CDR3 sequence: CASSPTSGGIYNEQFF. CDR3 sequence (DNA): TGTGCCAGCAGCCCCACTAGCGGGGGCATCTACAATGAGCAGTTCTTC.